Listed below are T cell receptor beta chains from one sample, sequenced in a study of blood T cell repertoires in COVID-19. The repertoire was sequenced with immunoSEQ multiplex PCR; TCRdb's copy has only in-frame clones and lacks some. Of roughly 220,000 clones in the sample, approximately 80% are singletons; the top ten hold nearly 20%. The source material was peripheral blood. The origin of the receptors is a man aged 25 to 40 with active or convalescent COVID-19. Both conserved end residues are part of each CDR3. The order of the fields is J gene, clone size, V gene, D gene, CDR3 DNA, CDR3 protein. The D gene is left open where the match is weak. Clone size is given for some rows only: seen once, a few or many times, or a class if the clone is expanded.

TRBJ1-6 | once | TRBV28 | NA | TGTGCCAGCAGCCAGGGTTTGCACGTACGCTCCTATAATTCACCCCTCCACTTT | CASSQGLHVRSYNSPLHF
TRBJ2-2 | NA | TRBV7-7 | NA | TGTGCTAGCAGCTCGGGACTCGCGAACACCGGGGAGCTGTTTTTT | CASSSGLANTGELFF
TRBJ1-2 | NA | TRBV11-2 | TRBD1 | TGTGCCAGCAGCTGGGACAGGGCTCGCGGCTACACCTTC | CASSWDRARGYTF
TRBJ2-7 | once | TRBV6-5 | NA | TGTGCCAGCGCGCAGAGGGACGAGCAGTACTTC | CASAQRDEQYF
TRBJ2-7 | NA | TRBV4-1 | TRBD2 | TGCGCCAGCAGCCAATCGCCAGCGGGGAGCTCCTACGAGCAGTACTTC | CASSQSPAGSSYEQYF
TRBJ2-1 | NA | TRBV19 | TRBD1 | TGTGCCAGTACCCCGAGGGGACAGGCCTACAATGAGCAGTTCTTC | CASTPRGQAYNEQFF
TRBJ1-3 | NA | TRBV27 | TRBD1 | TGTGCCAGCAGTTCCCTGGACGGGACAGGGGGAAACACCATATATTTT | CASSSLDGTGGNTIYF
TRBJ1-5 | NA | TRBV27 | NA | TGTGCCAGCAGTTGGACAGTCTATCAGCCCCAGCATTTT | CASSWTVYQPQHF
TRBJ1-2 | NA | TRBV2 | NA | TGTGCCAGCAGCGGACACGTGATGAGCTATGGCTACACCTTC | CASSGHVMSYGYTF
TRBJ1-2 | NA | TRBV18 | NA | TGTGCCAGCTCACCACCGGACAGCTCTTTCTATGGCTACACCTTC | CASSPPDSSFYGYTF
TRBJ1-1 | NA | TRBV19 | TRBD1 | TGTGCCAGTAGTATACGAACCGGGACAGGGGGTTCAGCTTTCTTT | CASSIRTGTGGSAFF
TRBJ1-1 | NA | TRBV3-1/TRBV3-2 | TRBD1 | TGTGCCAGCAGCCAAGCCCCCGGGGCAGGGGGCTGGATGTACACTGAAGCTTTCTTT | CASSQAPGAGGWMYTEAFF
TRBJ2-3 | NA | TRBV6-2/TRBV6-3 | TRBD2 | TGTGCCAGCAGTGACCCTTCTAGCGGGGGGTTCACAGATACGCAGTATTTT | CASSDPSSGGFTDTQYF
TRBJ2-3 | few | TRBV7-9 | TRBD2 | TGTGCCAGCAGCTTAGGGCGAGCGGGGTCCACAGATACGCAGTATTTT | CASSLGRAGSTDTQYF
TRBJ1-2 | NA | TRBV3-1/TRBV3-2 | NA | TGTGCCAGCAGCCCATACCCCAGGGCGGATGGCTACACCTTC | CASSPYPRADGYTF
TRBJ2-1 | NA | TRBV12-3/TRBV12-4 | TRBD2 | TGTGCCAGCAGTCCCCGGGAGGCTGAGCAGTTCTTC | CASSPREAEQFF
TRBJ1-5 | NA | TRBV19 | NA | TGTGCCAGTAGAGGGCCTAATGAGGGTCAGCCCCAGCATTTT | CASRGPNEGQPQHF
TRBJ2-1 | NA | TRBV28 | NA | TGTGCCAGCAGTTTTCCAGTTGCTGAGCAGTTCTTC | CASSFPVAEQFF
TRBJ1-5 | NA | TRBV5-1 | NA | TGCGCCAGCAGCTTGTCTCAGGGGACGAAGCCCCAGCATTTT | CASSLSQGTKPQHF
TRBJ2-1 | few | TRBV5-8 | NA | TGTGCCAGCAGCTGGGGACGCGGGGCGAACAATGAGCAGTTCTTC | CASSWGRGANNEQFF
TRBJ2-2 | NA | TRBV4-3 | TRBD1 | TGCGCCAGCAGCCAAAAGCCCGGACAGGGAAACACCGGGGAGCTGTTTTTT | CASSQKPGQGNTGELFF
TRBJ2-2 | NA | TRBV7-9 | NA | TGTGCCAGCAGCTTAACACAGGGAAATTTCACCGGGGAGCTGTTTTTT | CASSLTQGNFTGELFF
TRBJ1-5 | once | TRBV6-5 | NA | TGTGCCAGCAGTTATGGTGACAGTTCCCAGCCCCAGCATTTT | CASSYGDSSQPQHF
TRBJ1-6 | NA | TRBV21-1 | NA | TGTGCCAGCAGCTCTATGGACTCCCGGTCTTTAAAGGCCCTCCACTTT | CASSSMDSRSLKALHF
TRBJ2-2 | NA | TRBV23-1 | TRBD1 | TGCGCCAACCCGGGACAGAGGAACACCGGGGAGCTGTTTTTT | CANPGQRNTGELFF
TRBJ2-2 | many | TRBV21-1 | NA | TGTGCCAGCAGCAAATGGGACAGGGTCACCGGGGAGCTGTTTTTT | CASSKWDRVTGELFF
TRBJ2-2 | NA | TRBV4-1 | TRBD1 | TGCGCCAGCAGCCAAAGGACAGGGTTAACCACCGGGGAGCTGTTTTTT | CASSQRTGLTTGELFF
TRBJ2-1 | NA | TRBV27 | NA | TGTGCCAGCAGTCCCGACTATTACAATGAGCAGTTCTTC | CASSPDYYNEQFF
TRBJ1-2 | once | TRBV19 | TRBD1 | TGTGCCAGTAGTATCATCCCCGGGACAGGGGATGGCTACACCTTC | CASSIIPGTGDGYTF
TRBJ2-1 | NA | TRBV4-2 | TRBD2 | TGTGCCAGCAGCCAAGGCGCCCCCCGACTAGCGGGGGGGGAGGTGAATGAGCAGTTCTTC | CASSQGAPRLAGGEVNEQFF
TRBJ2-4 | NA | TRBV19 | NA | TGTGCCAGTAGTAGCGGGGCCAAAAACATTCAGTACTTC | CASSSGAKNIQYF
TRBJ1-5 | NA | TRBV30 | NA | TGTGCCTGGCTGAGGACAGACGAAACCCCGTATAGCAATCAGCCCCAGCATTTT | CAWLRTDETPYSNQPQHF
TRBJ1-4 | NA | TRBV6-6 | TRBD1 | TGTGCCAGCAGTCGGGCAGGGGGGGAAAAACTGTTTTTT | CASSRAGGEKLFF
TRBJ1-2 | once | TRBV3-1/TRBV3-2 | NA | TGTGCCAGCAGCCAAGGAGGGTCCTATGGCTACACCTTC | CASSQGGSYGYTF
TRBJ2-1 | NA | TRBV19 | TRBD2 | TGTGCCAGTAGTATGCCGACTAGCACCAATGAGCAGTTCTTC | CASSMPTSTNEQFF
TRBJ2-1 | NA | TRBV7-9 | TRBD1 | TGTGCCAGCAGCTTCGTCGGGACAGGGGTATCTAATGAGCAGTTCTTC | CASSFVGTGVSNEQFF
TRBJ1-1 | NA | TRBV4-2 | TRBD1 | TGTGCCAGCAGCCAAATTACAGGGGTAGGGACTGAAGCTTTCTTT | CASSQITGVGTEAFF